This TCR beta chain stems from a study of T-cell reconstitution after alpha-beta-depleted transplantation in children. Study-wide points: Elevated TCRbeta diversity at day 60 was traced, in some patients, to surviving recipient T cells and thymic progenitors. Counts and diversity of T cells one year after transplant came mostly from newly produced T cells. Several hundred expanded graft clones reportedly supplied alpha-beta T cells about two months after transplant.

For TCRbeta, the library was prepared with unique molecular identifiers. TCRdb fed the PCR reads into MiXCR, producing one record per CDR3 protein. The table shows about 610,000 distinct CDR3 sequences, with around 27% occurring only once. This clonotype was seen a few times. Its antigen is as yet unknown. V lost 3 bases, J lost 7 bases, and 4 bases stayed unmatched. The V gene's germline CDR1 is KGHSH and CDR2 LQKENI. The CDR3 extends over 14 amino acids. The chain combines TRBV18 with TRBJ2-2; 8 bases map to TRBD2. The TCR sequence derives from a boy under two years old with Wiskott-Aldrich syndrome, due to receive a stem cell transplant. The sample consisted of PBMCs, taken before TCRalphabeta/CD19-depleted stem cell transplant. CDR3: CASSPTAGVGELFF. The CDR3 DNA reads as TGTGCCAGCTCACCTACAGCGGGAGTCGGGGAGCTGTTTTTT.